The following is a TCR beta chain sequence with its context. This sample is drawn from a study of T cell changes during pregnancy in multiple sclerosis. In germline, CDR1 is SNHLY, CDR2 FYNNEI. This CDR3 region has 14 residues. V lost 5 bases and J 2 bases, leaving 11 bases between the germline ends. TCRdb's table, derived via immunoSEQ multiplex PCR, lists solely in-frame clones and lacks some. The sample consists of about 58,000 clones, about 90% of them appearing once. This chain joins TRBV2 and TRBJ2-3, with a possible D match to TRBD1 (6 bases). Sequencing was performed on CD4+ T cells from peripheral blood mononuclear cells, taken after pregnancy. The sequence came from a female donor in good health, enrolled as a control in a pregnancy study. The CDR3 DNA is TGTGCCAGCAGTCGAGGGGGACCCACAGATACGCAGTATTTT. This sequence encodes CASSRGGPTDTQYF.